This T cell receptor beta chain was captured in a study of blood T cell repertoires in COVID-19. The assay was immunoSEQ multiplex PCR, and TCRdb's table has in-frame clones only and misses some. The sample consists of approximately 200,000 clones, around 81% of them appearing once. CDR3 size: 15 residues. Germline V gene data show CDR1 as MNHEY and CDR2 as SVGAGI. V lost 7 bases and J 2 bases, leaving 17 bases between the germline ends. Sequencing input: peripheral blood. The origin of this receptor is a woman under 40 who had recovered from COVID-19. The J gene is TRBJ1-2, the V gene TRBV6-5; a possible D gene is TRBD1 (5 bases). CDR3 sequence reads: CASILGFGGNYGYTF. CDR3 nucleotide sequence: TGTGCCAGCATTCTCGGGTTCGGGGGGAACTATGGCTACACCTTC.